The 9 T cell receptor beta chains presented below share a single source sample, sequenced in a study of STAT5B mutations in CD4+ large granular lymphocyte leukemia. The table came from immunoSEQ multiplex PCR; TCRdb's copy has only in-frame clones and leaves some out. The sample has around 20,000 clones; 82% are singletons. Sequencing used CD4+ T cells from blood buffy coats. Source of these receptors: a human donor in good health.

The CDR3 DNA is TGTGCCAGCAGTGACTCTGGAAACTCGGTGGACAATGAGCAGTTCTTC. Protein sequence: CASSDSGNSVDNEQFF. This chain connects TRBV6-4 to TRBJ2-1; D unresolved. Per the germline V gene, CDR1 is MRHNA and CDR2 is SNTAGT. V lost 0 bases and J lost 5, with 14 bases in between. There are 16 residues in the CDR3.

The chain recombines TRBV19 with TRBJ2-5; possible D gene TRBD1, 5 bases. The length of the CDR3 is 14 residues. The germline V and J ends were trimmed by 2 bases and 5 bases, with 12 bases remaining between them. Germline CDR1 LNHDA, CDR2 SQIVND (reference sequence). In nucleotides, the CDR3 is TGTGCCAGTAGTATAATAGGGGCCACGGAGACCCAGTACTTC. Translating gives CASSIIGATETQYF.

Written as DNA, the CDR3 is TGTGCCACCGCCGGGAACCGCGAAAAACTGTTTTTT. It codes for CATAGNREKLFF. The rearrangement joins TRBV28 to TRBJ1-4; unclear D gene. V shed 10 bases and J shed 8 bases, with 14 bases lying between them. The CDR3 length is 12 residues. Germline V gene lookup returns CDR1 MDHEN and CDR2 SYDVKM.

The J gene is TRBJ2-4, the V gene TRBV2; D gene ambiguous. The germline CDR1 and CDR2 sequences are SNHLY and FYNNEI. This CDR3 comprises 14 residues. The ends were cut back, 2 bases at V and 1 base at J, with 6 bases in the middle. CDR3 nucleotides: TGTGCCAGCAGTGAAATAAGCGCCAAAAACATTCAGTACTTC. Translated: CASSEISAKNIQYF.

This sequence joins TRBV11-2 and TRBJ2-6; no reliable D call. Germline V lookup: CDR1 SGHAT, CDR2 FQNNGV. Trimming took 3 bases from V and 3 from J, leaving 3 bases between them. This CDR3 is 13 amino acids long. The CDR3 DNA is TGTGCCAGCAGCTTGTTTGGGGCCAACGTCCTGACTTTC. Protein product: CASSLFGANVLTF.

The chain uses TRBV6-1 and TRBJ1-2; D is possibly TRBD1 (5 bases). Trimming left V 6 bases short and J 5 bases short, with 13 bases between. The germline gives CDR1 MNHNS, CDR2 SASEGT. CDR3 length: 13 residues. As DNA, the CDR3 is TGTGCCAGCAGACCGATTCAGGGATATGGCTACACCTTC. Encoded protein: CASRPIQGYGYTF.

The chain employs TRBV6-6 and TRBJ2-3; no clear D. Trimming took 8 bases from V and 6 from J, leaving 12 bases between them. The CDR3 has 12 residues. CDR1 MNHNY and CDR2 SVGAGI come from the germline V gene (reference sequence). The CDR3 DNA is TGTGCCAGCTCCCCACATCGCGATACGCAGTATTTT. This gives the protein CASSPHRDTQYF.

This clone was picked up a small number of times. V gene TRBV19 combines with J gene TRBJ2-1; perhaps D is TRBD1 or TRBD2 (6 bases each). CDR1 is LNHDA, CDR2 SQIVND, per germline (reference sequence). This CDR3 spans 12 amino acids. V lost 5 bases and J lost 15, with 17 bases in between. The CDR3 sequence: CASSAYPGGVFF. CDR3 DNA sequence: TGTGCCAGTAGTGCCTATCCCGGGGGCGTGTTCTTC. Full variable domain (outside the CDR3, taken from reference TRBV19 and TRBJ2-1): DGGITQSPKYLFRKEGQNVTLSCEQNLNHDAMYWYRQDPGQGLRLIYYSQIVNDFQKGDIAEGYSVSREKKESFPLTVTSAQKNPTAFYLCASSAYPGGVFFGPGTRLTVL.

The count of this clone is one. This chain joins TRBV5-6 and TRBJ1-1; D gene unclear. Germline CDR1 is SGHDT and CDR2 is YYEEEE. The CDR3 is 14 residues long. The germline V and J ends were trimmed by 6 bases and 0 bases, with 12 bases remaining between them. CDR3 region: CASTLLGLNTEAFF. The CDR3 region has the DNA TGTGCCAGCACCCTATTGGGTTTGAACACTGAAGCTTTCTTT.